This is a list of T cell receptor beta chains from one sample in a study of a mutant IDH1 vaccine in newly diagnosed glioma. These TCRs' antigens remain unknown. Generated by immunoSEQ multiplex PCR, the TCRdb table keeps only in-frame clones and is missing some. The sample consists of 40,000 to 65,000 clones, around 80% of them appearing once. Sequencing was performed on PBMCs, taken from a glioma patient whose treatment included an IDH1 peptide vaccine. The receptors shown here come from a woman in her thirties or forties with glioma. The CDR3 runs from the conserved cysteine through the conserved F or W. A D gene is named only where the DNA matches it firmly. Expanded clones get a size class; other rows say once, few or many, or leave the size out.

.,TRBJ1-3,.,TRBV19,TGTGCCAAGCCCCGGGTCCACTCTGGAAACACCATATATTTT,CAKPRVHSGNTIYF
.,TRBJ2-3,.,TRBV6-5,TGTGCCAGCAGCCCTAGTCCCGAGGCAGCAGATACGCAGTATTTT,CASSPSPEAADTQYF
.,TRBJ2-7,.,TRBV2,TGTGCCAGCAGTGAGGCCTACGAGCAGTACTTC,CASSEAYEQYF
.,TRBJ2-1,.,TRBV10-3,TGTGCCATCGGCACCGCTGAGCAGTTCTTC,CAIGTAEQFF
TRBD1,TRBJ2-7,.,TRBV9,TGTGCCAGCAGCGTAGGTGGGACAGATTCCTACGAGCAGTACTTC,CASSVGGTDSYEQYF
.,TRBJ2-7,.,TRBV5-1,TGCGCCAGCAGCTCTCTGGATGGCGGCTCGTACGAGCAGTACTTC,CASSSLDGGSYEQYF
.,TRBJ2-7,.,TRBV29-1,TGCAGCGTTGAAGAGACAAGAAGCTCCTACGAGCAGTACTTC,CSVEETRSSYEQYF
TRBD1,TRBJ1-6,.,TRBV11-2,TGTGCCAGCACCATAATGGGGACAGGGAATTCACCCCTCCACTTT,CASTIMGTGNSPLHF
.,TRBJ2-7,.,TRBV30,TGTGCCTGGAGTGGACAGGAAGGGGAATACGAGCAGTACTTC,CAWSGQEGEYEQYF
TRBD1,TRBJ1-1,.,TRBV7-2,TGTGCCAGCAGGAAAACAGGGGGGTCCCTTCCGGCTTTCTTT,CASRKTGGSLPAFF
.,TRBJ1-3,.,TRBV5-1,TGCGCCAGCAGCAACGAAGGGGCAAGGGGAAACACCATATATTTT,CASSNEGARGNTIYF
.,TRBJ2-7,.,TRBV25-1,TGTGCCAGCACCCGGACCGAGGGAGACTACGAGCAGTACTTC,CASTRTEGDYEQYF
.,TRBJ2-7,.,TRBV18,TGTGCCAGCTCACCTGCGGGCCCCTACGAGCAGTACTTC,CASSPAGPYEQYF
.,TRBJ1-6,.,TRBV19,TGTGCCAGTAGCCCTCTACAGGTCTATAATTCACCCCTCCACTTT,CASSPLQVYNSPLHF
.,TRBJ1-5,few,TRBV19,TGTGCCAGTAGTATTGGGGCCGGGTTGGGGTATAGCAATCAGCCCCAGCATTTT,CASSIGAGLGYSNQPQHF
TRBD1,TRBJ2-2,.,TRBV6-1,TGTGCCAGCGCCCGGACAGGGGGATATCCCGGGGAGCTGTTTTTT,CASARTGGYPGELFF
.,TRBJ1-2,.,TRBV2,TGTGCCAGCGGGGGCGACGGGGGCTACACCTTC,CASGGDGGYTF
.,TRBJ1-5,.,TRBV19,TGTGCCAGTAGTATAAGGGACAGCAATCAGCCCCAGCATTTT,CASSIRDSNQPQHF
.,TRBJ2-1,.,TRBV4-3,TGCGCCAGCAGCCAGACGACAGTTAGGAATGAGCAGTTCTTC,CASSQTTVRNEQFF
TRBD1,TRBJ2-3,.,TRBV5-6,TGTGCCAGCAGCTTGGAGACAGGGGGATTAGATACGCAGTATTTT,CASSLETGGLDTQYF
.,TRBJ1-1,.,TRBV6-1,TGTGCCAGCAGTGCCCATAAGCAGGGCACTGAAGCTTTCTTT,CASSAHKQGTEAFF
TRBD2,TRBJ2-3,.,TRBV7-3,TGTGCCAGCAGCCAGACTAGCGGGGGGGCCGGAGATACGCAGTATTTT,CASSQTSGGAGDTQYF
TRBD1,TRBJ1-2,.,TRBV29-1,TGCAGCGTGAGACAGGGAAAGTATAGTGGCTACACCTTC,CSVRQGKYSGYTF
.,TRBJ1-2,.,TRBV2,TGTGCCAGCAGTGAACAGGGCCAGGGTGGCTATGGCTACACCTTC,CASSEQGQGGYGYTF
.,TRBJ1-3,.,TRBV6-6,TGTGCCAGCACGGGAAGTGGGGCCTCTGGAAACACCATATATTTT,CASTGSGASGNTIYF
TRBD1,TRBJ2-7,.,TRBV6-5,TGTGCCAGCAGCCGTGGACAGGTACGGGTGGAGCAGTACTTC,CASSRGQVRVEQYF
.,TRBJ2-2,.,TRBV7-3,TGTGCCAGCAGCCCCGACCCGCCCCGAGGGGAGCTGTTTTTT,CASSPDPPRGELFF
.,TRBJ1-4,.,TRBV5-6,TGTGCCAGCACCGAACGACAACGGGGATATGAAAAACTGTTTTTT,CASTERQRGYEKLFF
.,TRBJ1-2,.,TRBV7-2,TGTGCCAGCGGGGCGGTGGGGAAGTATGGCTACACCTTC,CASGAVGKYGYTF
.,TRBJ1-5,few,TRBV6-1,TGTGCCAGCACCCCAGAAGGGGACGGCAATCAGCCCCAGCATTTT,CASTPEGDGNQPQHF
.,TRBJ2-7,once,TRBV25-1,TGTGCCAGCAGTGAATCGGAGGTGAGCGAGCAGTACTTC,CASSESEVSEQYF
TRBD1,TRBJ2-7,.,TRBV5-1,TGCGCCAGCAGCCCCCGACAGGGGAGCTCCTACGAGCAGTACTTC,CASSPRQGSSYEQYF
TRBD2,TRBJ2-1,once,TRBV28,TGTGCCAGCCTAGACCTCGGGACTAGCCGGTCAGGTGAGCAGTTCTTC,CASLDLGTSRSGEQFF
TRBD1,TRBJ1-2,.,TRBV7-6,TGTGCCAGCAGCTTAGCCCCTTTCGCAGGGGGGTCTGGCTACACCTTC,CASSLAPFAGGSGYTF
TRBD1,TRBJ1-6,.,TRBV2,TGTGCCAGCAGTGAAAGGACAGGTTATAATTCACCCCTCCACTTT,CASSERTGYNSPLHF
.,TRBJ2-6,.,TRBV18,TGTGCCAGCTCAAAGATTTCAGGACGGGGACTTTCTGGGGCCAACGTCCTGACTTTC,CASSKISGRGLSGANVLTF
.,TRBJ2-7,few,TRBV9,TGTGCCAGCAGCGTAGCGGTGGGGGGCTACGAGCAGTACTTC,CASSVAVGGYEQYF
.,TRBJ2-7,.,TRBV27,TGTGCCAGCAGGCAGACAGTTCCTTCATACGAGCAGTACTTC,CASRQTVPSYEQYF
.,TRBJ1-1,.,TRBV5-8,TGTGCCAGCAGCCCCGGATTGAACACTGAAGCTTTCTTT,CASSPGLNTEAFF
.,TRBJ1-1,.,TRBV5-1,TGCGCCAGCAGCTTGGGCGCGACAGTACCGAACACTGAAGCTTTCTTT,CASSLGATVPNTEAFF
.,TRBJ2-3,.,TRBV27,TGTGCCAGCAGTTTACGGGGGGCGGGCCCAGATACGCAGTATTTT,CASSLRGAGPDTQYF
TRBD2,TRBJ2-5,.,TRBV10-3,TGTGCCATCAGTGAGTCGCTAGAGCGGGGGCCCGCCGGGACCCAGTACTTC,CAISESLERGPAGTQYF
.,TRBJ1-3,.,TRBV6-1,TGTGCCAGCAGTGAAAAGGGGGGCGTGGTGAGGGGGTCCCGAAACACCATATATTTT,CASSEKGGVVRGSRNTIYF
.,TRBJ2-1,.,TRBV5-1,TGCGCCAGCAGCTTGGCCGGTGGGGAGCAGTTCTTC,CASSLAGGEQFF
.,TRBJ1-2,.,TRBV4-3,TGCGCCAGCAGCCAAGAACGAGGCTATGGCTACACCTTC,CASSQERGYGYTF
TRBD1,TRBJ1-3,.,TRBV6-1,TGTGCCAGCAACAATATAAGACAGGGAACTGACACCATATATTTT,CASNNIRQGTDTIYF
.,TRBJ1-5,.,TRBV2,TGTGCCAGCATACAGGATAGCAATCAGCCCCAGCATTTT,CASIQDSNQPQHF
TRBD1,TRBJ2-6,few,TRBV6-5,TGTGCCAGCAGTTACGCAGGGGGCTCTGGGGCCAACGTCCTGACTTTC,CASSYAGGSGANVLTF
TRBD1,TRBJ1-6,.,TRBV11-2,TGTGCCAGCAGCCAAGAAGGGACAGGGGGATCACCCCTCCACTTT,CASSQEGTGGSPLHF
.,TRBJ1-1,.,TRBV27,TGTGCCAGCAGTCCGTATAGGGGGACGAACACTGAAGCTTTCTTT,CASSPYRGTNTEAFF